This TCR beta chain is from a study of regulatory T cells in long-lasting Graves disease. Study-level results: Among the persistent patients, roughly 2,500 public clonotypes were shared, more than the approximately 960 shared among new patients.

Building of the TCR beta libraries involved iRepertoire HTBI primers and Arm-PCR of CDR3 regions. MiXCR, run by TCRdb on the multiplex PCR reads, gives a single entry per CDR3 protein. The sample carries roughly 410,000 distinct CDR3 sequences, roughly 15% recorded once. The germline V gene encodes CDR1 KGHSH and CDR2 LQKENI. CDR3 length equals 11 residues. Deletions cut 3 bases from V and 10 bases from J, with 7 bases between. Time point denoted: newly diagnosed GD, antithyroid drugs for less than 3 months. The TCR library used RNA extracted from PBMCs. An endocrinology department in Xi'an, China, recruited the patients. This clonotype was found many times. Antigen specificity is unknown. The data were also submitted as part of a second study, on T cells in Graves' hyperthyroidism and ophthalmopathy. This second study says: For Graves' hyperthyroidism to be stable, ophthalmopathy could not progress within 18 months. First-round RT-PCR targeting the TCR CDR3 was performed with the HTBI primer set.

This sequence was found in a middle-aged woman with Graves disease. Sequences were derived from peripheral blood mononuclear cells (PBMCs), sampled at new diagnosis, from a patient treated with antithyroid drugs. This chain joins TRBV18 and TRBJ2-1; D is undetermined. This CDR3 is CASSPVEEQFF. CDR3 DNA sequence: TGTGCCAGCTCACCGGTCGAAGAGCAGTTCTTC. Supplemented by reference TRBV18 and TRBJ2-1, the full variable domain reads NAGVMQNPRHLVRRRGQEARLRCSPMKGHSHVYWYRQLPEEGLKFMVYLQKENIIDESGMPKERFSAEFPKEGPSILRIQQVVRGDSAAYFCASSPVEEQFFGPGTRLTVL.